This T cell receptor beta chain stems from a study of blood T cell repertoires in COVID-19. At the level of the study: The samples span acute and convalescent COVID-19 from the United States, Italy and Spain. PBMCs, B-cell-depleted T cells, or T cells provided the cDNA or gDNA that made up the material.

Profiling relied on immunoSEQ multiplex PCR, and the TCRdb table lists in-frame clones only, not all of them. The sample carries about 220,000 clones, around 82% recorded once. In germline, CDR1 is MDHEN, CDR2 SYDVKM. The V gene end was trimmed by 5 bases and the J gene end by 7 bases; junction bases not matched to a gene: 5. CDR3 size: 13 residues. The chain carries TRBV28 and TRBJ1-2, with 9 bases identical to TRBD1. The clonotype was recovered from a woman at least 80 years old with acute or convalescent COVID-19. The sequencing input was peripheral blood. CDR3 coding DNA: TGTGCCAGCAGTCCGCCGGACAGGGGTGGCTACACCTTC. Encoded protein: CASSPPDRGGYTF.